This TCR beta chain was identified in a study of shared clonotypes between healthy human individuals. This clone occurred once. This CDR3 has 15 residues. The germline V gene has CDR1 SGHTA and CDR2 FQGNSA. Trimming shortened V by 8 bases and J by 5 bases, and 19 bases separated the two germline ends. The assay was immunoSEQ multiplex PCR, and TCRdb's table has in-frame clones only and misses some. The sample contains about 750,000 clones, 80% to 95% of which appear only once. CD45RO-negative, CCR7-positively selected cells formed the naive CD8 fraction, excluding terminally differentiated effector memory CD45RA+ cells.

The J gene is TRBJ2-1, the V gene TRBV7-2, with D possibly TRBD2 on 6 matching bases. The receptor was isolated from a man between 25 and 39 years old in good health. Sequencing was performed on naive CD8+ T cells sorted from blood. In DNA, the CDR3 is TGTGCCAGCTTAGCGGTAGGGGAAGAGAACAATGAGCAGTTCTTC. This codes for CASLAVGEENNEQFF.